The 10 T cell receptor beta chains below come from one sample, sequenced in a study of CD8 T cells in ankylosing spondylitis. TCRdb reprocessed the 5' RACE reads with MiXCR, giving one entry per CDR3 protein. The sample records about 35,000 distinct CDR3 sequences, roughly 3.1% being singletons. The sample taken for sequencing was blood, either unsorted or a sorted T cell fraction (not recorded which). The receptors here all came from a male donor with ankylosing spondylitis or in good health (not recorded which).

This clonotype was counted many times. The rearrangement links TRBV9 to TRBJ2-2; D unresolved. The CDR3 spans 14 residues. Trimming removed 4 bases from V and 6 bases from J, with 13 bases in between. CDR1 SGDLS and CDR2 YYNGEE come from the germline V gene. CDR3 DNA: TGTGCCAGCAGCCCCAGAGGAGCGCCCGGGGAGCTGTTTTTT. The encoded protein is CASSPRGAPGELFF.

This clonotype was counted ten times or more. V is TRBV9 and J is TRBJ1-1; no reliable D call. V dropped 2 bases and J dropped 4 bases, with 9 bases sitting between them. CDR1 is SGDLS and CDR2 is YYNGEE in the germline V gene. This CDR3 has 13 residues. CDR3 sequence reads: CASSVDQSTEAFF. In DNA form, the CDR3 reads TGTGCCAGCAGCGTTGACCAAAGCACTGAAGCTTTCTTT.

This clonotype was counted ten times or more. The chain's CDR3 is CASSVGLKENEQFF. The CDR3 DNA reads as TGTGCCAGCAGCGTGGGACTAAAGGAGAATGAGCAGTTCTTC. The chain uses TRBV9 and TRBJ2-1, with 7 bases lining up with TRBD2. The CDR3 is made up of 14 amino acids. Germline values: CDR1 SGDLS, CDR2 YYNGEE. V was clipped by 2 bases and J by 7 bases; unmatched bases: 6. The entire variable domain, with the rest obtained from reference TRBV9 and TRBJ2-1, is as follows: DSGVTQTPKHLITATGQRVTLRCSPRSGDLSVYWYQQSLDQGLQFLIQYYNGEERAKGNILERFSAQQFPDLHSELNLSSLELGDSALYFCASSVGLKENEQFFGPGTRLTVL.

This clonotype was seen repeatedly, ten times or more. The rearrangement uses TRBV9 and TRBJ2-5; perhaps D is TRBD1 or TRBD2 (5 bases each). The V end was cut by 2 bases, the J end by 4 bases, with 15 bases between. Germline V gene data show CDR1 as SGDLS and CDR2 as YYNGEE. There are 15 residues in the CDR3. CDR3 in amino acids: CASSVSHHGAETQYF. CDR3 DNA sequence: TGTGCCAGCAGCGTCAGCCACCACGGGGCAGAGACCCAGTACTTC.

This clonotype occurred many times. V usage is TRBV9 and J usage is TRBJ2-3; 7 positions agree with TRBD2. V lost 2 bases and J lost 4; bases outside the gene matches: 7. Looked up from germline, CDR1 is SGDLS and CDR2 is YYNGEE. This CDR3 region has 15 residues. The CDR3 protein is CASSVGLETADTQYF. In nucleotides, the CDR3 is TGTGCCAGCAGCGTCGGACTAGAAACAGCAGATACGCAGTATTTT. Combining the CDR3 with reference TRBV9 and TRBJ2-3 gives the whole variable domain DSGVTQTPKHLITATGQRVTLRCSPRSGDLSVYWYQQSLDQGLQFLIQYYNGEERAKGNILERFSAQQFPDLHSELNLSSLELGDSALYFCASSVGLETADTQYFGPGTRLTVL.

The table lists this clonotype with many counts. The CDR3 here is CASSWGGSGELFF. CDR3 DNA: TGTGCCAGCTCTTGGGGCGGGTCCGGGGAGCTGTTTTTT. V and J are TRBV9 and TRBJ2-2, with D perhaps matching TRBD1 or TRBD2 (5 bases each). Trimming left V 7 bases short and J 6 bases short, with 13 bases between. CDR3 length: 13 residues. Germline V gene lookup returns CDR1 SGDLS and CDR2 YYNGEE.

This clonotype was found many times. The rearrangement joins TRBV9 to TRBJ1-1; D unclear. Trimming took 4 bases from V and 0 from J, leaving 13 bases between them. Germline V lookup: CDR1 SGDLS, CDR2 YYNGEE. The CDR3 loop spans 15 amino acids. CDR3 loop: CASSPPGQMNTEAFF. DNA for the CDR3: TGTGCCAGCAGCCCCCCCGGTCAGATGAACACTGAAGCTTTCTTT.

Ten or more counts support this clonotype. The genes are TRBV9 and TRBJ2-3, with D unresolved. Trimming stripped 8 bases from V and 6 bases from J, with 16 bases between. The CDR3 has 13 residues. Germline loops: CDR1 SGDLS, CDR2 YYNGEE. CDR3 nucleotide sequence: TGTGCCAGTTCGCAAGGTCGGGTCGATACGCAGTATTTT. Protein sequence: CASSQGRVDTQYF. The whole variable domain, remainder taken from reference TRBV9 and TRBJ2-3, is DSGVTQTPKHLITATGQRVTLRCSPRSGDLSVYWYQQSLDQGLQFLIQYYNGEERAKGNILERFSAQQFPDLHSELNLSSLELGDSALYFCASSQGRVDTQYFGPGTRLTVL.

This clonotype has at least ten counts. The CDR3 reads CASSVEYMNTEAFF. The CDR3 DNA sequence: TGTGCCAGCAGCGTCGAGTACATGAACACTGAAGCTTTCTTT. V is TRBV9 and J is TRBJ1-1; D gene ambiguous. Trimming cost V 2 bases and J 0 bases, with 8 bases left between them. Germline lookup yields CDR1 SGDLS and CDR2 YYNGEE. The CDR3 runs 14 residues.

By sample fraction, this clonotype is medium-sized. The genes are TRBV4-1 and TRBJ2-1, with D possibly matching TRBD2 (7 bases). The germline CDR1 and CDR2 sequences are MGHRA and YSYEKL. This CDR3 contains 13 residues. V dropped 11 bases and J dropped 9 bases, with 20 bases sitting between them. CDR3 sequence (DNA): TGCGCCCGTGAGGGGGAGGGCCTACGTGAGCAGTTCTTC. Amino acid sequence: CAREGEGLREQFF.